This entry concerns a single TCR beta chain. Its antigen is still unknown. The data were obtained in a study of Ad26.COV2.S vaccination and SARS-CoV-2 variants. The CDR3 runs to 13 residues. The V gene lost 10 bases and the J gene lost 6 bases, with 19 bases spanning the gap. In germline, CDR1 is MNHEY, CDR2 SVGAGI. Produced via immunoSEQ multiplex PCR; TCRdb's table is partial and in-frame only. The repertoire holds 510,000 or so clones, with around 85% as singletons. The treatment denotes: over 15 received Ad26.COV2.S at low or high dose, single or two shots; about five received placebo; per-sample allocation not given. Day 63 following the first vaccine or placebo injection was when the samples were taken. Ad26 vector vaccine expressed Wuhan-strain SARS-CoV-2 spike. Study-level results: In TCR breadth and depth analyses, total T cell responses may have been underestimated. Reported findings describe substantial breadth in spike-specific CD8+ and CD4+ T cell responses following vaccination.

The sequenced sample was peripheral blood, obtained in a trial of Ad26.COV2.S vaccine versus placebo. V is TRBV6-5 and J is TRBJ2-7; D might be TRBD2 (6 bases). The receptor was isolated from a person between 18 and 65 years old who received the Ad26.COV2.S COVID-19 vaccine or a placebo. The CDR3 reads CATMGPGASEQYF. DNA of the CDR3: TGTGCCACCATGGGACCGGGAGCCAGCGAGCAGTACTTC.